This passage covers 3 T cell receptor beta chains from one sample sequenced in a study of resident and recirculating memory T cells in vitiligo. Measured with immunoSEQ multiplex PCR; TCRdb has only the in-frame clones, and not every one. Of more than 70,000 clones listed, about 92% were seen once; the top ten hold roughly 5.1%. Sample: blood. The receptors were sampled from a male donor with vitiligo.

The chain links TRBV19 to TRBJ2-3; 9 bases are a match to TRBD2. J gave up 6 bases and V 0 bases, and 4 bases lay outside the gene matches. The germline gives CDR1 LNHDA, CDR2 SQIVND (reference sequence). The CDR3 covers 15 residues. CDR3 sequence reads: CASSIDGLARDTQYF. CDR3 nucleotide sequence: TGTGCCAGTAGTATAGACGGACTAGCGAGGGATACGCAGTATTTT.

The rearrangement links TRBV5-1 to TRBJ2-4, with TRBD2 identical over 9 bases. The CDR3 sequence is 18 residues long. Losses at the gene ends were 3 bases for V and 0 bases for J; bases not matched to a gene: 10. Germline CDR1 and CDR2: SGHRS and YFSETQ. CDR3 loop: CASSSLAGVAAAKNIQYF. The CDR3 DNA sequence: TGCGCCAGCAGCTCCTTAGCGGGAGTAGCGGCAGCCAAAAACATTCAGTACTTC.

This rearrangement joins TRBV28 to TRBJ1-5; TRBD1 matches 7 bases. Germline lookup yields CDR1 MDHEN and CDR2 SYDVKM. The CDR3 has 15 residues. The trim removed 6 bases at V and 2 bases at J, leaving 7 bases unmatched. The chain's CDR3 is CASRTGQFRNQPQHF. The DNA of the CDR3 is TGTGCCAGCAGGACGGGACAGTTTCGCAATCAGCCCCAGCATTTT. Full variable domain (rest looked up from reference TRBV28 and TRBJ1-5): DVKVTQSSRYLVKRTGEKVFLECVQDMDHENMFWYRQDPGLGLRLIYFSYDVKMKEKGDIPEGYSVSREKKERFSLILESASTNQTSMYLCASRTGQFRNQPQHFGDGTRLSIL.